Each of the 3 T cell receptor beta chains below was sequenced from the same sample in a study of T and B cells in COVID-19 patients. From blood, roughly 220-550 ng of genomic DNA served as TRB template. TRB rearrangements were amplified by multiplex PCR with BIOMED2 TRB-A/B primers. Via MiXCR, TCRdb re-called the multiplex PCR reads, giving one row per CDR3 protein. The sample includes 4,000 or so distinct CDR3 sequences, 25% of them seen just once. Sample: blood. These receptors were obtained from a human donor with active COVID-19.

This clonotype occurred a few times. V gene TRBV20-1 combines with J gene TRBJ2-3; possible D gene TRBD2, 6 bases. The CDR3 totals 14 residues. Germline-derived CDR1 and CDR2 are DFQATT and SNEGSKA (reference sequence). The V end lost 6 bases, the J end lost 0 bases, and 13 bases lay between the germline ends. The CDR3 DNA is TGCAGTGCCAGGAGGGGCAGTAGCACAGATACGCAGTATTTT. It codes for CSARRGSSTDTQYF.

This clonotype is medium-sized. The CDR3 is CASSLGAGEWTQYF. The DNA for the CDR3 is TGTGCCAGCAGCTTAGGCGCAGGGGAATGGACCCAGTACTTC. This rearrangement joins TRBV13 to TRBJ2-5; D might be TRBD1 (6 bases). The CDR3 has 14 residues. Per germline, CDR1 PRHDT and CDR2 FYEKMQ (reference sequence). The germline V and J ends were trimmed by 0 bases and 7 bases, with 12 bases remaining between them.

This clonotype was observed a handful of times. The rearrangement joins TRBV19 to TRBJ2-3; 9 positions agree with TRBD1. Trimming took 4 bases from V and 6 from J; bases not matched to a gene: 20. Germline V gene sequence: CDR1 LNHDA, CDR2 SQIVND (reference sequence). This CDR3 comprises 19 residues. CDR3: CASSTPHYFLQGAKDTQYF. The CDR3 bases are TGTGCCAGTAGTACGCCGCACTATTTCCTACAGGGGGCGAAGGATACGCAGTATTTT.